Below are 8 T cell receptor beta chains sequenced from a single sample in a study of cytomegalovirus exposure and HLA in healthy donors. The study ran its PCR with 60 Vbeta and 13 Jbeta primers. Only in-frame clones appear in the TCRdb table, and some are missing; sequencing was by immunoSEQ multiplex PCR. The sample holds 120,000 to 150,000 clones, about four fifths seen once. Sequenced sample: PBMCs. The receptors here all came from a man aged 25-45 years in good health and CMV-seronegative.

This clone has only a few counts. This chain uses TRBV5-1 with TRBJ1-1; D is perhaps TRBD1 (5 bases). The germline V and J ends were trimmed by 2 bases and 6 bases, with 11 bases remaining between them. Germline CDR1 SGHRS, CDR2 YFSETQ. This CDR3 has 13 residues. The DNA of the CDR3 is TGCGCCAGCAGCTTTGGACATAGGCCTGAAGCTTTCTTT. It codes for CASSFGHRPEAFF.

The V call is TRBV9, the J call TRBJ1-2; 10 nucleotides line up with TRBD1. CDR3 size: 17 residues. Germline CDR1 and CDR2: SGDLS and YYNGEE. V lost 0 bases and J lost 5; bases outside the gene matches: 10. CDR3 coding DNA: TGTGCCAGCAGCGTAGGGATTCCTGGGACAGGGGAATATGGCTACACCTTC. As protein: CASSVGIPGTGEYGYTF.

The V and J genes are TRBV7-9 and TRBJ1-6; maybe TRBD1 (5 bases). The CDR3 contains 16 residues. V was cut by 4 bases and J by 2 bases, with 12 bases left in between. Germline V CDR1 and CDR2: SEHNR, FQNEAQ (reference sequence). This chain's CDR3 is CASSSGTGAYNSPLHF. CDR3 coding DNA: TGTGCCAGCAGCTCTGGGACTGGGGCCTATAATTCACCCCTCCACTTT.

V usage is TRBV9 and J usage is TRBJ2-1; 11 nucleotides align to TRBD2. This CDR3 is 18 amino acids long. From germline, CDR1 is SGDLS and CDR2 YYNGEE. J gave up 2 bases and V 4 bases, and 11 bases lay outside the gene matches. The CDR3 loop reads CASSWTGVAGGPYNEQFF. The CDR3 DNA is TGTGCCAGCAGCTGGACAGGAGTAGCGGGAGGGCCCTACAATGAGCAGTTCTTC.

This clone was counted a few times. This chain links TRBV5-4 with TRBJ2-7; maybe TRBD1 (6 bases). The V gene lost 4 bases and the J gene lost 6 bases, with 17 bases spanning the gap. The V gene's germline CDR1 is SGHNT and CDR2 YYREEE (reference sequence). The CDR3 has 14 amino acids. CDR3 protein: CASSLTFTGSEQYF. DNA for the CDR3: TGTGCCAGCAGCCTCACCTTTACAGGGTCCGAGCAGTACTTC.

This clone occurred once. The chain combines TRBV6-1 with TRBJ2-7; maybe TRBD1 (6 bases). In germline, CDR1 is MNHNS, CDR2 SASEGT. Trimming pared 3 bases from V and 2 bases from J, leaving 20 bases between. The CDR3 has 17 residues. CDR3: CASSEGSFLAGAYEQYF. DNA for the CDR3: TGTGCCAGCAGTGAGGGGTCCTTTTTGGCAGGGGCCTACGAGCAGTACTTC.

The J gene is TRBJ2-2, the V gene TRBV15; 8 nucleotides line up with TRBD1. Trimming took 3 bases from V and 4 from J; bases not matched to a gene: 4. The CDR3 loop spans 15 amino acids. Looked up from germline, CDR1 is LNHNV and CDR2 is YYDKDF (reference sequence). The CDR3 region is CATSRTGAGTGELFF. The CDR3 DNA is TGTGCCACCAGCAGGACAGGGGCCGGCACCGGGGAGCTGTTTTTT.

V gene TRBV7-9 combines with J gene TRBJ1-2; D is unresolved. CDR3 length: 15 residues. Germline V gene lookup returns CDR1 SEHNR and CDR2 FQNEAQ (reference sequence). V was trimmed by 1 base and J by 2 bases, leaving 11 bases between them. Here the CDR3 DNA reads TGTGCCAGCAGCTTAGAGGTGGGCAGGAACTATGGCTACACCTTC. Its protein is CASSLEVGRNYGYTF. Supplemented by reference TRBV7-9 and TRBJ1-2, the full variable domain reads DTGVSQNPRHKITKRGQNVTFRCDPISEHNRLYWYRQTLGQGPEFLTYFQNEAQLEKSRLLSDRFSAERPKGSFSTLEIQRTEQGDSAMYLCASSLEVGRNYGYTFGSGTRLTVV.